One and the same sample provided the 24 T cell receptor beta chains below, sequenced in a study of blood T cell repertoires in COVID-19. The assay was immunoSEQ multiplex PCR, and TCRdb's table has in-frame clones only and misses some. This sample yields over 150,000 clones, of which 90% to 95% are seen a single time; approximately 0.8% belongs to the top ten. Sequencing input: peripheral blood. These receptors all stem from a man aged 25-45 years with COVID-19, enrolled during active disease.

The J gene is TRBJ1-3, the V gene TRBV3-1 (or the pseudogene TRBV3-2); D unclear. The V end was cut by 1 base, the J end by 4 bases, with 11 bases between. The CDR3 runs to 15 residues. Germline-derived CDR1 and CDR2 are LGHDT and YNNKEL (reference sequence). Here the CDR3 reads CASSQAGGRGNTIYF. DNA of the CDR3: TGTGCCAGCAGCCAAGCGGGAGGGAGAGGAAACACCATATATTTT.

There are many counts of this clone. Different DNA sequences within this sample yield the same CDR3. The V and J genes are TRBV2 and TRBJ2-7; TRBD2 matches at 11 bases. Per the germline V gene, CDR1 is SNHLY and CDR2 is FYNNEI. The CDR3 runs 16 residues. V shed 1 base, J shed 4 bases, and the junction held 6 bases outside the gene matches. In nucleotides, the CDR3 is TGTGCCAGCAGTGAAGGGACTAGCGGGTTTAGTTACGAGCAGTACTTC. The encoded protein is CASSEGTSGFSYEQYF.

The chain joins TRBV4-1 to TRBJ2-2, with 7 bases that match TRBD1. The germline V gene has CDR1 MGHRA and CDR2 YSYEKL. This CDR3 spans 18 amino acids. V lost 3 bases, J lost 1 base, and 11 bases stayed unmatched. The CDR3 spells CASSHPGMGQQNTGELFF. CDR3 DNA: TGCGCCAGCAGCCACCCAGGGATGGGACAGCAGAACACCGGGGAGCTGTTTTTT.

The gene calls are TRBV5-1 and TRBJ2-2, with a possible D match to TRBD2 (5 bases). The V gene's germline CDR1 is SGHRS and CDR2 YFSETQ. The CDR3 has 17 amino acids. V dropped 4 bases and J dropped 1 base, with 17 bases sitting between them. CDR3 protein: CASSPRLTSGNTGELFF. The CDR3 DNA reads TGCGCCAGCAGCCCCCGACTGACGAGCGGGAACACCGGGGAGCTGTTTTTT.

This chain connects TRBV10-1 to TRBJ2-7; D remains ambiguous. The V gene lost 0 bases and the J gene lost 5 bases, with 14 bases spanning the gap. Germline loops: CDR1 WNHNN, CDR2 SYGVQD (reference sequence). The CDR3 runs 15 residues. The CDR3 loop is CASSESGSGLNEQYF. CDR3 bases: TGCGCCAGCAGTGAGTCGGGCAGTGGGCTCAACGAGCAGTACTTC.

The chain employs TRBV18 and TRBJ2-1, with a weak D call TRBD2 (6 bases). V lost 2 bases, J lost 4 bases, and 9 bases lay in between. CDR1 and CDR2 from the germline V gene are KGHSH and LQKENI. The CDR3 contains 14 residues. The CDR3 DNA is TGTGCCAGCTCACCAGTGGAGGGGTACAATGAGCAGTTCTTC. This codes for CASSPVEGYNEQFF.

V gene TRBV3-1 (or the pseudogene TRBV3-2) combines with J gene TRBJ1-1; perhaps TRBD1 as D (5 bases). CDR1 and CDR2 (germline): LGHDT, YNNKEL (reference sequence). This CDR3 is 16 amino acids long. Trimming took 0 bases from V and 4 from J, leaving 15 bases between them. The CDR3, as DNA: TGTGCCAGCAGCCAAGATGGTCACGGGGGAGTCACTGAAGCTTTCTTT. It specifies CASSQDGHGGVTEAFF.

This clone was observed once. This sequence joins TRBV3-1 (or the pseudogene TRBV3-2) and TRBJ2-5, with TRBD1 matching 8 bases. CDR1 is LGHDT, CDR2 YNNKEL, per germline (reference sequence). CDR3 length: 15 residues. V lost 4 bases to trimming and J lost 4 bases; unmatched junction nucleotides: 8. The CDR3 spells CASSLRQGMRETQYF. The CDR3 DNA reads as TGTGCCAGCAGCCTCCGACAGGGGATGAGAGAGACCCAGTACTTC.

V usage is TRBV3-1 (or the pseudogene TRBV3-2) and J usage is TRBJ2-3; tentatively, D is TRBD2 (5 bases). V was pared by 6 bases and J by 2 bases, with 9 bases between. CDR3 size: 13 residues. Germline CDR1 and CDR2: LGHDT and YNNKEL (reference sequence). The CDR3 sequence is CASSGLPTDTQYF. The CDR3 nucleotides are TGTGCCAGCAGTGGACTCCCCACAGATACGCAGTATTTT.

This chain connects TRBV19 to TRBJ1-5; D is possibly TRBD1 (5 bases). From germline, CDR1 is LNHDA and CDR2 SQIVND (reference sequence). Trimming cost V 4 bases and J 5 bases, with 18 bases left between them. The CDR3 contains 16 residues. In DNA, the CDR3 is TGTGCCAGTAGTACCTGGGGGGGAGGGCATGATCAGCCCCAGCATTTT. It specifies CASSTWGGGHDQPQHF. Full variable domain (outside the CDR3, taken from reference TRBV19 and TRBJ1-5): DGGITQSPKYLFRKEGQNVTLSCEQNLNHDAMYWYRQDPGQGLRLIYYSQIVNDFQKGDIAEGYSVSREKKESFPLTVTSAQKNPTAFYLCASSTWGGGHDQPQHFGDGTRLSIL.

The chain recombines TRBV4-1 with TRBJ1-3; tentative D call: TRBD1 (6 bases). Per germline, CDR1 MGHRA and CDR2 YSYEKL. The V gene lost 2 bases and the J gene lost 3 bases, with 11 bases spanning the gap. The CDR3 runs to 15 residues. The CDR3 loop is CASSQPTGIGNTIYF. The CDR3 nucleotides read TGCGCCAGCAGCCAACCGACAGGCATTGGAAACACCATATATTTT.

The chain is built from TRBV18 and TRBJ1-1; D ambiguous. The germline V gene has CDR1 KGHSH and CDR2 LQKENI. There are 14 residues in the CDR3. V shed 3 bases and J shed 4 bases, with 12 bases lying between them. The CDR3 loop is CASSPTPEGTEAFF. The CDR3 DNA follows: TGTGCCAGCTCACCTACACCTGAGGGCACTGAAGCTTTCTTT.

The rearrangement joins TRBV7-9 to TRBJ1-1; 7 bases agree with TRBD1. V trimming: 3 bases; J trimming: 5 bases; junction bases outside the gene matches: 9. The CDR3 loop spans 15 amino acids. Germline CDR1 SEHNR, CDR2 FQNEAQ (reference sequence). CDR3 protein: CASSFVGTEWTEAFF. Here the CDR3 DNA reads TGTGCCAGCAGCTTTGTTGGGACAGAGTGGACTGAAGCTTTCTTT.

The chain recombines TRBV4-1 with TRBJ2-1, with a weak D call TRBD2 (5 bases). V was shortened by 1 base and J by 3 bases, with 10 bases between the two germline ends. The CDR3 contains 15 residues. CDR1 is MGHRA, CDR2 YSYEKL, per germline. CDR3 amino acids: CASSQVGRDYNEQFF. CDR3 DNA: TGCGCCAGCAGCCAAGTGGGTCGGGACTACAATGAGCAGTTCTTC.

This clone was seen only once. The chain combines TRBV2 with TRBJ1-2; 8 bases are shared with TRBD1. Germline CDR1 reads SNHLY; CDR2 reads FYNNEI. Trimming at V came to 5 bases and at J to 6 bases, leaving 11 bases not matched to a gene. The CDR3 has 15 amino acids. CDR3 residues: CASSLRGRLLDGYTF. The CDR3 DNA reads TGTGCCAGCAGTCTCAGGGGGCGCTTATTAGATGGCTACACCTTC. The full variable domain, rest sourced from reference TRBV2 and TRBJ1-2, is EPEVTQTPSHQVTQMGQEVILRCVPISNHLYFYWYRQILGQKVEFLVSFYNNEISEKSEIFDDQFSVERPDGSNFTLKIRSTKLEDSAMYFCASSLRGRLLDGYTFGSGTRLTVV.

Details on this clone: At the DNA level, this CDR3 is encoded by other sequences in the same sample as well. This sequence joins TRBV4-2 and TRBJ2-1; D is unclear. This CDR3 comprises 13 residues. Per germline, CDR1 LGHNA and CDR2 YNFKEQ. V lost 0 bases to trimming and J lost 5 bases, with 5 bases between them. CDR3 loop: CASSQDRDNEQFF. Written as DNA, the CDR3 is TGTGCCAGCAGCCAAGATCGGGACAATGAGCAGTTCTTC.

The chain is built from TRBV7-9 and TRBJ1-2; 7 positions match TRBD1. With V trimmed by 8 bases and J by 3 bases, 3 bases remained unmatched. The germline V gene encodes CDR1 SEHNR and CDR2 FQNEAQ (reference sequence). The CDR3 has 12 residues. CDR3 sequence: CASPDRDYGYTF. In DNA form, the CDR3 reads TGTGCCAGCCCTGACAGGGACTATGGCTACACCTTC.

V usage is TRBV3-1 (or the pseudogene TRBV3-2) and J usage is TRBJ1-6; tentative D call: TRBD1 (5 bases). The CDR3 length is 14 residues. V gave up 9 bases and J gave up 8 bases, with 17 bases separating them. The germline gives CDR1 LGHDT, CDR2 YNNKEL (reference sequence). The CDR3 DNA reads as TGTGCCAGTGGAAACGGCAGGGTAGATTCACCCCTCCACTTT. Protein product: CASGNGRVDSPLHF.

The chain combines TRBV19 with TRBJ1-2; D perhaps matches TRBD1 (6 bases). V lost 4 bases and J 4 bases, leaving 13 bases between the germline ends. The CDR3 consists of 14 residues. The V gene's germline CDR1 is LNHDA and CDR2 SQIVND (reference sequence). CDR3 coding DNA: TGTGCCAGTAGTAGACAGGACAGACCCTATGGCTACACCTTC. Its translation: CASSRQDRPYGYTF.

The chain uses TRBV9 and TRBJ1-1, with D possibly TRBD1 on 6 matching bases. Trimming cost V 3 bases and J 2 bases, with 11 bases left between them. The CDR3 totals 14 residues. In germline, CDR1 is SGDLS, CDR2 YYNGEE. CDR3 amino acids: CASSAGTPNTEAFF. Here the CDR3 DNA reads TGTGCCAGCAGCGCCGGGACACCAAACACTGAAGCTTTCTTT.

CDR3 nucleotide sequence: TGTGCCAGCAGCCAACAGTCCATGAACACTGAAGCTTTCTTT. It is translated as CASSQQSMNTEAFF. V usage is TRBV6-5 and J usage is TRBJ1-1, with D hard to call. The V gene lost 6 bases and the J gene lost 0 bases, with 11 bases spanning the gap. The CDR3 runs to 14 residues. The V gene's germline CDR1 is MNHEY and CDR2 SVGAGI.

V gene TRBV19 combines with J gene TRBJ1-3; tentative D call: TRBD1 (5 bases). V lost 7 bases, J lost 2 bases, and 27 bases lay in between. Germline assignment: CDR1 LNHDA and CDR2 SQIVND (reference sequence). This CDR3 is 19 amino acids long. This CDR3 reads CASTIASVGGVGAGNTIYF. The CDR3 bases are TGTGCCAGTACCATAGCGTCCGTCGGCGGGGTAGGGGCTGGAAACACCATATATTTT.

The chain recombines TRBV11-2 with TRBJ2-2; D may be TRBD2 (6 bases). The V and J ends lost 8 bases and 4 bases respectively, with 17 bases between them. Per the germline V gene, CDR1 is SGHAT and CDR2 is FQNNGV. This CDR3 is 15 amino acids long. The CDR3 DNA reads TGTGCCAGCCGTCTCGCGGGAATGGGCACCGGGGAGCTGTTTTTT. Protein sequence: CASRLAGMGTGELFF.

The rearrangement joins TRBV29-1 to TRBJ2-2; D is uncertain. V dropped 6 bases and J dropped 1 base, with 12 bases sitting between them. Germline V CDR1 and CDR2: SQVTM, ANQGSEA. The CDR3 extends over 14 amino acids. CDR3 sequence: CSVSRVQNTGELFF. CDR3 nucleotides: TGCAGCGTATCCCGGGTCCAGAACACCGGGGAGCTGTTTTTT.